The clone carrying this TCR beta chain was detected only a few times. This sample stems from a study of cytomegalovirus exposure and HLA in healthy donors. Study at large: Most donors, approximately 82% of roughly 400 genotyped, fell in the Caucasian-associated ancestry cluster.

In the PCR, 60 Vbeta and 13 Jbeta primers were used. TCRdb's table, derived via immunoSEQ multiplex PCR, lists solely in-frame clones and lacks some. This table holds some 200,000 clones, approximately 90% found once. CDR3 length: 12 amino acids. CDR1 and CDR2 (germline): SEHNR, FQNEAQ (reference sequence). The V gene lost 3 bases and the J gene lost 2 bases, with 5 bases spanning the gap. The rearrangement uses TRBV7-9 and TRBJ2-7, with a tentative D call TRBD2 (5 bases). The TCR comes from a woman aged 18-35 years in good health and CMV-seronegative. Sequenced sample: PBMCs. CDR3 loop: CASSFGAYEQYF. CDR3 nucleotides: TGTGCCAGCAGCTTCGGGGCCTACGAGCAGTACTTC. Full variable domain (remainder filled in from reference TRBV7-9 and TRBJ2-7): DTGVSQNPRHKITKRGQNVTFRCDPISEHNRLYWYRQTLGQGPEFLTYFQNEAQLEKSRLLSDRFSAERPKGSFSTLEIQRTEQGDSAMYLCASSFGAYEQYFGPGTRLTVT.